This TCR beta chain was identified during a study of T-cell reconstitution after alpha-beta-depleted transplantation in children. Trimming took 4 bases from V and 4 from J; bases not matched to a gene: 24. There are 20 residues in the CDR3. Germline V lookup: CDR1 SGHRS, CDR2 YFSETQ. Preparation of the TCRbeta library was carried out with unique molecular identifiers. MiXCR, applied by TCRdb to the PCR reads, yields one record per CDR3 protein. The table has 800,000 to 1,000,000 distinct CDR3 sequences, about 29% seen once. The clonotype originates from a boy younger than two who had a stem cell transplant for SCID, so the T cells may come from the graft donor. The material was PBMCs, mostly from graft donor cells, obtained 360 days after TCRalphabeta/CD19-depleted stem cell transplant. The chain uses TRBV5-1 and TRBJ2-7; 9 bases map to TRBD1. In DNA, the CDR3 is TGCGCCAGCAGCCGTCATCCGGGACAGGGATACCCGTCCGACCCTTACGAGCAGTACTTC. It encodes CASSRHPGQGYPSDPYEQYF.